This T cell receptor (beta chain) was obtained from a study of breast tumors, draining lymph nodes, adjacent tissues. The lymph nodes were axillary draining lymph nodes from breast cancer patients. TCRdb used MiXCR to reprocess the multiplex PCR reads, holding one entry per CDR3 protein. Among approximately 230,000 distinct CDR3 sequences listed, nearly 35% were seen once. Study results and limitations: Tumor T cell lymph node origin was a supported hypothesis, not proven.

This CDR3 contains 13 residues. CDR1 SGHRS and CDR2 YFSETQ come from the germline V gene. The germline V and J ends were trimmed by 4 bases and 2 bases, with 8 bases remaining between them. This clonotype was observed many times. No antigen is known for it. The TCR originated in a female donor with breast cancer. Some clones in this sample may be carry-over from other donors' samples. The sequenced sample consisted of axillary lymph node tissue. The chain has TRBV5-1 and TRBJ2-3; tentatively, D is TRBD2 (5 bases). This chain's CDR3 is CASSGGLTDTQYF. CDR3 nucleotides: TGCGCCAGCAGCGGTGGACTCACAGATACGCAGTATTTT.